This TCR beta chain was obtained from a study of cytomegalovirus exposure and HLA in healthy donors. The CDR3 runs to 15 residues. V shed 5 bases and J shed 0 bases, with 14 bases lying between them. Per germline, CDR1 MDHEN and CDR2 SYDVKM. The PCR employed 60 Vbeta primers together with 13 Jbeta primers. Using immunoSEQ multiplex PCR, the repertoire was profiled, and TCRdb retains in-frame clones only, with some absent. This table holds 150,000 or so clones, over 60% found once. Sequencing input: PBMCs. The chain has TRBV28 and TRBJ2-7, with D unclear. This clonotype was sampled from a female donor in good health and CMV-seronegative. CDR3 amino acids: CASSHYSERSYEQYF. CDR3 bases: TGTGCCAGCAGTCATTACTCCGAACGCTCCTACGAGCAGTACTTC.